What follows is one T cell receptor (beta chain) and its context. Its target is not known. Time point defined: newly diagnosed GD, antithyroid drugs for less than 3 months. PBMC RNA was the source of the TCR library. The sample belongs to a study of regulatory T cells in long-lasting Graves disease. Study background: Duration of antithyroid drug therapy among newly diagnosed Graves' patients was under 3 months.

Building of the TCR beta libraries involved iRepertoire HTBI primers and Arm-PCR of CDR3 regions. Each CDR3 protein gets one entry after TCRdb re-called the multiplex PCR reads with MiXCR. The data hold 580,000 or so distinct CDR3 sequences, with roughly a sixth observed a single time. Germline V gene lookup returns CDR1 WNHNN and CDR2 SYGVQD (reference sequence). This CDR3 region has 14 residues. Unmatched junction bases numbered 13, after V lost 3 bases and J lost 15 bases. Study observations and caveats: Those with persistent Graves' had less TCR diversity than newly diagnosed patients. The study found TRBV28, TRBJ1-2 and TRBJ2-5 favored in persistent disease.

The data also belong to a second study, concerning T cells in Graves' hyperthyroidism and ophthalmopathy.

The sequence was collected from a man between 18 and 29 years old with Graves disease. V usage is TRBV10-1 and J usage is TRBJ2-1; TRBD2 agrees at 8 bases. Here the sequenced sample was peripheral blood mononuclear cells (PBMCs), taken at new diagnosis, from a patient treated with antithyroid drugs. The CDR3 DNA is TGCGCCAGCAGTGACCCCAACGGGAGGGGTCAAGCGTTCTTC. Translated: CASSDPNGRGQAFF.